Below are 2 T cell receptor beta chains sequenced from a single sample in a study of blood T cells in healthy people across ages. Together with a sample-barcoded 5' primer, a J-beta primer mix was included in a second PCR lasting roughly 6 to 12 cycles. In TCRdb, the 5' RACE reads were re-called with MiXCR into one record per CDR3 protein. The data show under 1,000,000 distinct CDR3 sequences, around 36% seen once. Material: blood. These receptors were taken from a man aged 18 to 30 in good health.

This clonotype was recorded many times. The chain is built from TRBV12-3 or TRBV12-4 and TRBJ2-1; D is possibly TRBD1 (6 bases). Trimming took 7 bases from V and 2 from J, leaving 18 bases between them. The CDR3 extends over 16 amino acids. CDR3 residues: CASTSGRPGAYNEQFF. The CDR3 nucleotides are TGTGCCAGCACCAGTGGAAGGCCAGGGGCCTACAATGAGCAGTTCTTC.

This clonotype was observed a handful of times. This sequence joins TRBV12-3 or TRBV12-4 and TRBJ2-2, with 8 bases matching TRBD1. The ends lost 6 bases at V and 2 bases at J; junction bases unmatched: 5. This CDR3 is built from 15 residues. The CDR3 sequence: CASSRGQVNTGELFF. As DNA, the CDR3 is TGTGCCAGCAGCCGGGGACAGGTTAACACCGGGGAGCTGTTTTTT.